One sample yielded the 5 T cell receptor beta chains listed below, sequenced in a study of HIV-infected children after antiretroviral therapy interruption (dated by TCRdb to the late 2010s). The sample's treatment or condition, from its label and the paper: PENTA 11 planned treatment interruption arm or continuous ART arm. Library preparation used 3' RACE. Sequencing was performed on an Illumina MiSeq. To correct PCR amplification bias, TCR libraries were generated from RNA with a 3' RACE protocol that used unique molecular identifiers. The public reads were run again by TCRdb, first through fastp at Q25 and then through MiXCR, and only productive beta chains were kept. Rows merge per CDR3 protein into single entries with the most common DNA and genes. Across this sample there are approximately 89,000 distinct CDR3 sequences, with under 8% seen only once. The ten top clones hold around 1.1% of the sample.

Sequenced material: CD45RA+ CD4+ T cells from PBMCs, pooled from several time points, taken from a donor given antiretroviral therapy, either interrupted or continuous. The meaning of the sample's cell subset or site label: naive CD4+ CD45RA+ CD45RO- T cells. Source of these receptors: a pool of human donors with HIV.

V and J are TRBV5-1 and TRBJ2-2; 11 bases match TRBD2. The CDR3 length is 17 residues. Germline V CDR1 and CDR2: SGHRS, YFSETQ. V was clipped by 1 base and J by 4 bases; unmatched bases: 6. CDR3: CASSLPGTSGPTGELFF. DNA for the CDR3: TGCGCCAGCAGCTTGCCTGGGACTAGCGGTCCCACCGGGGAGCTGTTTTTT.

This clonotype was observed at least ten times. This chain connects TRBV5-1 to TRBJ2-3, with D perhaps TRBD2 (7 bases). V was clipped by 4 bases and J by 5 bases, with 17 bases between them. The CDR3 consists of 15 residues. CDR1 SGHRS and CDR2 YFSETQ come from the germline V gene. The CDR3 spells CASSRGAGDIDTQYF. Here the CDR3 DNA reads TGCGCCAGCAGCCGGGGGGCAGGTGATATAGATACGCAGTATTTT.

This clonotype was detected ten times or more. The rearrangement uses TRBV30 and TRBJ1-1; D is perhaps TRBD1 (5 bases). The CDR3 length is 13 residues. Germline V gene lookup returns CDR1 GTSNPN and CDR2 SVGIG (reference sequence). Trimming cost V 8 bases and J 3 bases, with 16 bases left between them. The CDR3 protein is CAGGGRADTEAFF. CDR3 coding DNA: TGTGCCGGGGGGGGACGCGCGGACACTGAAGCTTTCTTT.

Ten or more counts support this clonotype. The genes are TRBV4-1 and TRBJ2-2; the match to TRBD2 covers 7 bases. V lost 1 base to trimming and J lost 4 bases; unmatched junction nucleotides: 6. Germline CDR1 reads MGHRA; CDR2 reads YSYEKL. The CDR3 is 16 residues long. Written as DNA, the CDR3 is TGCGCCAGCAGCCAAGTTCGTGGGGGGGTCACCGGGGAGCTGTTTTTT. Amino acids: CASSQVRGGVTGELFF.

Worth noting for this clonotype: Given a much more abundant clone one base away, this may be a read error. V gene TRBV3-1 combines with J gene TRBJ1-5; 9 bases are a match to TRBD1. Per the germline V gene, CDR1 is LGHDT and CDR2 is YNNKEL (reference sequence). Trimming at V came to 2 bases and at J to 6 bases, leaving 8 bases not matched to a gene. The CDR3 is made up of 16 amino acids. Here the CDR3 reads CASSQNVGTGIQPQHF. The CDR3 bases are TGTGCCAGCAGCCAAAACGTCGGGACAGGGATTCAGCCCCAGCATTTT.